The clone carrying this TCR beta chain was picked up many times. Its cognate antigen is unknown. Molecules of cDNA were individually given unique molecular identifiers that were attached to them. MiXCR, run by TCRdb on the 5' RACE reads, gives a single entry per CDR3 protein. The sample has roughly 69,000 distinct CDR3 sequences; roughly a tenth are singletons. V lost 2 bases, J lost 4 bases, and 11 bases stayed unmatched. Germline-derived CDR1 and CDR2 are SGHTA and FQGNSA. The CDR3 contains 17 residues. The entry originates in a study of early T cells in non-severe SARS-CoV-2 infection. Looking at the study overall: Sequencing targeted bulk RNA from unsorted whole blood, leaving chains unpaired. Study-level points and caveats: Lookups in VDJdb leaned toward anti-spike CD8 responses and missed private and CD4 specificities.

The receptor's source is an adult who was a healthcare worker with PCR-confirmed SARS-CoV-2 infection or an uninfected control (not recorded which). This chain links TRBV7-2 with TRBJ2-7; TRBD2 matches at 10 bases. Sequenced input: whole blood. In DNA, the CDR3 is TGTGCCAGCAGCTTACGTCATTCTAGCGGGGGTACTTACGAGCAGTACTTC. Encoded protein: CASSLRHSSGGTYEQYF.